These 15 T cell receptor beta chains came from one sample sequenced in a study of blood T cells in healthy people across ages. PCR was performed a second time for 7 to 11 cycles using a sample-barcoded 5' primer and a J-beta primer mix. Each CDR3 protein is one row after TCRdb ran MiXCR on the 5' RACE reads. The sample has approximately 2,000,000 distinct CDR3 sequences, approximately 39% seen once. The material sequenced was blood. The origin of the receptors is a human donor in good health.

In nucleotides, the CDR3 is TGCAGCGTTGAAGTGAACAGGAACACTGAAGCTTTCTTT. It is translated as CSVEVNRNTEAFF. V and J are TRBV29-1 and TRBJ1-1; D is uncertain. The length of the CDR3 is 13 residues. Germline V lookup: CDR1 SQVTM, CDR2 ANQGSEA. V lost 1 base and J lost 1, with 7 bases in between.

This clonotype was recorded a few times. The chain combines TRBV4-1 with TRBJ2-3; a possible D gene is TRBD2 (6 bases). The CDR3 is made up of 18 amino acids. V was cut by 3 bases and J by 1 base, with 20 bases left in between. Germline V CDR1 and CDR2: MGHRA, YSYEKL. The CDR3 DNA reads TGCGCCAGCAGCCAGGGCGCGGGGACTCCTAAAGGCACAGATACGCAGTATTTT. Translation gives CASSQGAGTPKGTDTQYF.

The J gene is TRBJ1-2, the V gene TRBV20-1; D not certain. In germline, CDR1 is DFQATT, CDR2 SNEGSKA (reference sequence). The V and J ends lost 2 bases and 9 bases respectively, with 19 bases between them. The CDR3 runs 14 residues. The CDR3: CSARLTRPFASYTF. The CDR3 DNA reads as TGCAGTGCTAGATTAACCAGACCCTTCGCCAGCTACACCTTC.

Remarks on this clonotype: A much larger clone differs by one base, so this may be a read error. The chain recombines TRBV7-9 with TRBJ2-4, with 7 positions matching TRBD1. The CDR3 is made up of 14 amino acids. CDR1 is SEHNR, CDR2 FQNEAQ, per germline (reference sequence). The V gene end was trimmed by 2 bases and the J gene end by 13 bases; junction bases not matched to a gene: 11. The CDR3, as DNA: TGTGCCAGCAGCTTAACAGGGGCCAACAATGAGCAGTACTTC. Protein: CASSLTGANNEQYF.

This clonotype has just a few counts. The chain links TRBV20-1 to TRBJ1-4, with D hard to call. The germline gives CDR1 DFQATT, CDR2 SNEGSKA (reference sequence). The V end lost 1 base, the J end lost 8 bases, and 23 bases lay between the germline ends. The CDR3 has 17 amino acids. The DNA for the CDR3 is TGCAGTGCTAGAGCGCCCTCACGGAGAGAAGTACGGGAAAAACTGTTTTTT. This gives the protein CSARAPSRREVREKLFF.

Only a few counts were recorded for this clonotype. The rearrangement links TRBV7-9 to TRBJ1-2; D possibly corresponds to TRBD1 (6 bases). The CDR3 spans 15 residues. Trimming pared 2 bases from V and 8 bases from J, leaving 18 bases between. The V gene's germline CDR1 is SEHNR and CDR2 FQNEAQ (reference sequence). The CDR3 sequence is CASSLRAAGVDGYTF. CDR3 coding DNA: TGTGCCAGCAGCTTAAGGGCGGCAGGGGTGGACGGCTACACCTTC.

The J gene is TRBJ1-5, the V gene TRBV27; 10 positions agree with TRBD1. The CDR3 contains 19 residues. Germline V gene data show CDR1 as MNHEY and CDR2 as SMNVEV (reference sequence). The V gene end was trimmed by 7 bases and the J gene end by 0 bases; junction bases not matched to a gene: 15. The CDR3 loop is CASNPVGTGAMYSNQPQHF. The CDR3 DNA sequence: TGTGCCAGCAATCCCGTGGGGACAGGGGCGATGTATAGCAATCAGCCCCAGCATTTT.

This sequence joins TRBV2 and TRBJ2-3; 8 bases line up with TRBD2. This CDR3 has 15 amino acids. With V trimmed by 7 bases and J by 4 bases, 10 bases remained unmatched. Germline V gene sequence: CDR1 SNHLY, CDR2 FYNNEI. Here the CDR3 reads CASTTGLVGPDTQYF. CDR3 DNA: TGTGCCAGCACGACGGGACTAGTGGGCCCAGATACGCAGTATTTT.

This clonotype was counted a few times. The chain combines TRBV9 with TRBJ1-2; D not resolved. The CDR3 runs 14 residues. Germline V gives CDR1 SGDLS, CDR2 YYNGEE. Trimming took 7 bases from V and 4 from J, leaving 17 bases between them. CDR3 protein: CASRTAGSFYGYTF. Written as DNA, the CDR3 is TGTGCCAGCCGTACGGCCGGGAGCTTCTATGGCTACACCTTC.

This clonotype was seen more than once but under ten times. This chain links TRBV6-2 or TRBV6-3 with TRBJ2-7, with D unclear. Looked up from germline, CDR1 is MNHEY and CDR2 is SVGEGT. The germline V and J ends were trimmed by 6 bases and 2 bases, with 14 bases remaining between them. The CDR3 totals 14 residues. The CDR3 nucleotides are TGTGCCAGCAGGTACAGTGAGATTCCCTACGAGCAGTACTTC. This codes for CASRYSEIPYEQYF.

The chain employs TRBV12-3 or TRBV12-4 and TRBJ1-6; D is unresolved. The CDR3 is 13 amino acids. The ends were cut back, 4 bases at V and 7 bases at J, with 8 bases in the middle. The CDR3 sequence: CASSSARNSPLHF. The CDR3 DNA is TGTGCCAGCAGTTCCGCGAGGAATTCACCCCTCCACTTT.

This clonotype was picked up a small number of times. The rearrangement uses TRBV4-2 and TRBJ1-4; 12 nucleotides line up with TRBD1. J was trimmed by 8 bases and V by 0 bases; bases with no gene match: 4. The CDR3 spans 16 residues. CDR1 and CDR2 from the germline V gene are LGHNA and YNFKEQ. This CDR3 reads CASSQDRDRGREKLFF. In nucleotides, the CDR3 is TGTGCCAGCAGCCAAGATCGGGACAGGGGGCGAGAAAAACTGTTTTTT.

V usage is TRBV5-1 and J usage is TRBJ1-4; TRBD1 aligns across 7 bases. Germline CDR1 and CDR2: SGHRS and YFSETQ. With V trimmed by 2 bases and J by 7 bases, 5 bases remained unmatched. The CDR3 has 14 residues. CDR3 bases: TGCGCCAGCAGCTTTGGGAACAGGGGTGAAAAACTGTTTTTT. Its protein product is CASSFGNRGEKLFF.

CDR3: CASRPGQADEQYF. In DNA form, the CDR3 reads TGTGCCAGCAGACCTGGACAGGCCGACGAGCAGTACTTC. The chain uses TRBV6-5 and TRBJ2-7; 7 bases are shared with TRBD1. The CDR3 spans 13 residues. The germline gives CDR1 MNHEY, CDR2 SVGAGI. V trimming: 6 bases; J trimming: 5 bases; junction bases outside the gene matches: 7.

In this sample, this clonotype turned up a few times. The CDR3 here is CASRTALNYGYTF. CDR3 nucleotides: TGTGCCAGTAGGACAGCCCTTAACTATGGCTACACCTTC. This rearrangement joins TRBV28 to TRBJ1-2, with TRBD1 as a possible D gene (6 bases). This CDR3 spans 13 amino acids. Germline V gives CDR1 MDHEN, CDR2 SYDVKM. V dropped 9 bases and J dropped 1 base, with 12 bases sitting between them.